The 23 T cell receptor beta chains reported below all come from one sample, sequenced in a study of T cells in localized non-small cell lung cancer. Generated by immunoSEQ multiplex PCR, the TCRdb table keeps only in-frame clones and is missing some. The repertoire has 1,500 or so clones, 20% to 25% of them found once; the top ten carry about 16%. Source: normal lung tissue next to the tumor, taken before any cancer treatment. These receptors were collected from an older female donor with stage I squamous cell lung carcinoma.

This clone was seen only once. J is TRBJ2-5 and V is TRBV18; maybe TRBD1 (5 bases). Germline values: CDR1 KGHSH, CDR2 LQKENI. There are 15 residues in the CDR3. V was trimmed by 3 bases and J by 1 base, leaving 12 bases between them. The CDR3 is CASSPEGASQETQYF. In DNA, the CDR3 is TGTGCCAGCTCACCGGAAGGGGCTTCCCAAGAGACCCAGTACTTC.

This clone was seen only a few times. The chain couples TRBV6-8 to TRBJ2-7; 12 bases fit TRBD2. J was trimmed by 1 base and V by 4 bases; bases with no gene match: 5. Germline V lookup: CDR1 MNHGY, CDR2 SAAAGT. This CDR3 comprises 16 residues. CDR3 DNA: TGTGCCAGCAGTTCCCCAACTAGCGGGAGGTCCTACGAGCAGTACTTC. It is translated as CASSSPTSGRSYEQYF.

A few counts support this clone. The CDR3 sequence is CASTPHTGTTEAFF. The CDR3 DNA reads TGTGCCAGCACCCCCCATACAGGGACCACTGAAGCTTTCTTT. The genes are TRBV28 and TRBJ1-1, with a tentative D call TRBD1 (6 bases). The CDR3 spans 14 residues. Germline lookup yields CDR1 MDHEN and CDR2 SYDVKM. V was cut by 7 bases and J by 4 bases, with 16 bases left in between.

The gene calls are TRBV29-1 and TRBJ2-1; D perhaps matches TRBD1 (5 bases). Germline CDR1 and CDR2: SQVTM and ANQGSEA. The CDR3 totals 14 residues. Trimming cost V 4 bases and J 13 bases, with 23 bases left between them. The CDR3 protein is CSVVGSPGRQKQFF. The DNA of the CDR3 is TGCAGCGTTGTGGGGTCCCCGGGCAGACAGAAACAGTTCTTC.

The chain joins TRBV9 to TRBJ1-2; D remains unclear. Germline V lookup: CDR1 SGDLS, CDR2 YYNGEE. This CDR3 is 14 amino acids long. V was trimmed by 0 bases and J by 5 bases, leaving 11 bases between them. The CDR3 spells CASSVGLPLYGYTF. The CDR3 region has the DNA TGTGCCAGCAGCGTAGGACTTCCGCTATATGGCTACACCTTC.

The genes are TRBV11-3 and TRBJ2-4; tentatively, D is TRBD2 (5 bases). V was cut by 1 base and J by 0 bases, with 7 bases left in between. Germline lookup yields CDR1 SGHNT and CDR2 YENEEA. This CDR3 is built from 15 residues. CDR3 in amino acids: CASSLGGGAKNIQYF. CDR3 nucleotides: TGTGCCAGCAGCTTAGGAGGAGGAGCCAAAAACATTCAGTACTTC.

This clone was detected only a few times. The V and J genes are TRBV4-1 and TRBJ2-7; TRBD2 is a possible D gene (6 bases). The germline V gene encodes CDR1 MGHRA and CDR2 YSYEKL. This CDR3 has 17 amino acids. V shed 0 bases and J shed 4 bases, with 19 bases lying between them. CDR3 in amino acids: CASSQDPRRGLSYEQYF. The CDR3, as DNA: TGCGCCAGCAGCCAAGACCCGAGGCGGGGCCTCAGTTACGAGCAGTACTTC.

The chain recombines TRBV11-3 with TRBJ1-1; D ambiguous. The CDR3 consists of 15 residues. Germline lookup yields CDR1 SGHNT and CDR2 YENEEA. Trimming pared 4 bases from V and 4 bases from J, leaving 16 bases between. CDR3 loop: CASSYPDGGVTEAFF. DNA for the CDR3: TGTGCCAGCAGCTACCCCGACGGTGGGGTCACTGAAGCTTTCTTT. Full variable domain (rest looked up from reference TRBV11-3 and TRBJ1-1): EAGVVQSPRYKIIEKKQPVAFWCNPISGHNTLYWYLQNLGQGPELLIRYENEEAVDDSQLPKDRFSAERLKGVDSTLKIQPAELGDSAVYLCASSYPDGGVTEAFFGQGTRLTVV.

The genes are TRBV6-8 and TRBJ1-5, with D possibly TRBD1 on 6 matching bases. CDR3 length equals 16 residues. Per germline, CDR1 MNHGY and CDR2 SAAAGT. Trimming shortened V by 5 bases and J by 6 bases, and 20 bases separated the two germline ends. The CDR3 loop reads CASSARQALPGQPQHF. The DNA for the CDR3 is TGTGCCAGCAGTGCCCGACAGGCCCTACCAGGTCAGCCCCAGCATTTT.

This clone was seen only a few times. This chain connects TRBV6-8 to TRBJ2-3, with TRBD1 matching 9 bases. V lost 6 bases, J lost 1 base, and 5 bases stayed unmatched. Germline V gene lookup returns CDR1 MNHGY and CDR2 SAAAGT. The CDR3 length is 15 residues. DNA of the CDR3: TGTGCCAGCAGCCCGGACAGGGGAGGCACAGATACGCAGTATTTT. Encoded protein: CASSPDRGGTDTQYF.

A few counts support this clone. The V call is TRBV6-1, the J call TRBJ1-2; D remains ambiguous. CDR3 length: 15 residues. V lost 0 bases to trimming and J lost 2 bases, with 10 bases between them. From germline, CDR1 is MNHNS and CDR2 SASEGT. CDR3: CASSEAIGRNYGYTF. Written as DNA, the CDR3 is TGTGCCAGCAGTGAAGCAATTGGACGGAACTATGGCTACACCTTC.

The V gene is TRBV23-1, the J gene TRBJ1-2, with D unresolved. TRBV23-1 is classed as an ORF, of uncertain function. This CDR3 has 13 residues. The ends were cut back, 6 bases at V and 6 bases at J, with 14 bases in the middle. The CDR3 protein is CASSNNGGDGYTF. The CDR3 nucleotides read TGCGCCAGCAGCAATAACGGCGGGGATGGCTACACCTTC.

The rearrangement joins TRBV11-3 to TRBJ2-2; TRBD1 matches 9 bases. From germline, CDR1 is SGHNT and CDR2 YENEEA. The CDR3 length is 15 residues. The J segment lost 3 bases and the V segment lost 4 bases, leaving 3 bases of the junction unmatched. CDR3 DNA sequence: TGTGCCAGCAGCTCCTGGGACAGGGACACCGGGGAGCTGTTTTTT. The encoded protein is CASSSWDRDTGELFF.

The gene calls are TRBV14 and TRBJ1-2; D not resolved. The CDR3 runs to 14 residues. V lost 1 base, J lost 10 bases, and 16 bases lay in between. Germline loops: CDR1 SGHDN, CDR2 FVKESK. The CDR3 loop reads CASSQGINRFVYTF. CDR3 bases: TGTGCCAGCAGCCAAGGAATCAATAGGTTTGTCTACACCTTC.

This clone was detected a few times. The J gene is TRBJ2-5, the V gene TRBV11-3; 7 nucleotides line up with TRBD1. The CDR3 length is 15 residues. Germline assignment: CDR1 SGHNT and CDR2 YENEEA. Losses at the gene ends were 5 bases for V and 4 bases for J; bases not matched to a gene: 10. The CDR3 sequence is CASSVQQGNGETQYF. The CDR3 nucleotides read TGTGCCAGCAGCGTACAACAGGGGAATGGAGAGACCCAGTACTTC.

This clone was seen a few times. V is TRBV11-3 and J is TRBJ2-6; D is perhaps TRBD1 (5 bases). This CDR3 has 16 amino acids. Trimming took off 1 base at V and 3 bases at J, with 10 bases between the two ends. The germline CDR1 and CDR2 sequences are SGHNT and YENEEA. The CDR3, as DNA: TGTGCCAGCAGCTTAGTACAGGACGTTGGGGCCAACGTCCTGACTTTC. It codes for CASSLVQDVGANVLTF.

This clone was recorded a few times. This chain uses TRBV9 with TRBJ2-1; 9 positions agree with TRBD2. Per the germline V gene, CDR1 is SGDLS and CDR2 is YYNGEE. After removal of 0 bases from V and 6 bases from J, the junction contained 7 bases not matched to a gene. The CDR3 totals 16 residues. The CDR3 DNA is TGTGCCAGCAGCGTAGAAATCGGCGGGAGGGTCAATGAGCAGTTCTTC. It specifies CASSVEIGGRVNEQFF. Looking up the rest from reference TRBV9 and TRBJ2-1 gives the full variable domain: DSGVTQTPKHLITATGQRVTLRCSPRSGDLSVYWYQQSLDQGLQFLIQYYNGEERAKGNILERFSAQQFPDLHSELNLSSLELGDSALYFCASSVEIGGRVNEQFFGPGTRLTVL.

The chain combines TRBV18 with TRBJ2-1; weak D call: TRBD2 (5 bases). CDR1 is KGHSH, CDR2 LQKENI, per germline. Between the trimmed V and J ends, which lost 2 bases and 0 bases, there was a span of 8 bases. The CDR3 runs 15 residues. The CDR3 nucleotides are TGTGCCAGCTCACCAGCGGGCTACTCCTACAATGAGCAGTTCTTC. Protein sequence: CASSPAGYSYNEQFF.

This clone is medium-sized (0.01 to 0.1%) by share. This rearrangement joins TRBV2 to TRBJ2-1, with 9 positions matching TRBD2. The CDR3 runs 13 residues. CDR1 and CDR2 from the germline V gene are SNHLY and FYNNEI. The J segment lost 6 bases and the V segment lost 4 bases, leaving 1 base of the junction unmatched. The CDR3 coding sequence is TGTGCCAGCAGTGCACTAGCGGGCAATGAGCAGTTCTTC. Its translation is CASSALAGNEQFF.

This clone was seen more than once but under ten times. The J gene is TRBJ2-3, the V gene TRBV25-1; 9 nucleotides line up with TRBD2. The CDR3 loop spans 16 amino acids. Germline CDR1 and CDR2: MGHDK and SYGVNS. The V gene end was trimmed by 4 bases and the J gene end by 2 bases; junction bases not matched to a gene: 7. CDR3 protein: CASSGSGTSLTDTQYF. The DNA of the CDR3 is TGTGCCAGCAGTGGTTCCGGGACTAGCCTCACAGATACGCAGTATTTT.

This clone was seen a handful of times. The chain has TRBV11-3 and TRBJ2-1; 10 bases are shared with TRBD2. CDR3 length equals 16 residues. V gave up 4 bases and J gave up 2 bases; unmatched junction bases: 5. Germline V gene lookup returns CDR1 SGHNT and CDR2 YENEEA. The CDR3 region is CASSSLLAGAYNEQFF. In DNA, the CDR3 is TGTGCCAGCAGCTCCCTGCTAGCGGGGGCCTACAATGAGCAGTTCTTC.

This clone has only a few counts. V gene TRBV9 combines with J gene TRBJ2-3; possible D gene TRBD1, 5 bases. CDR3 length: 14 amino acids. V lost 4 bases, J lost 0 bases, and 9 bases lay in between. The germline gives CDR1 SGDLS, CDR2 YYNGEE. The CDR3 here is CASSRGSSTDTQYF. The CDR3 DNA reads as TGTGCCAGCAGCAGGGGTTCTAGCACAGATACGCAGTATTTT.

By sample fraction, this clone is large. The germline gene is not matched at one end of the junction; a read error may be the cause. The CDR3 reads CASSDSANSPLHF. The DNA of the CDR3 is TGTGCCAGCAGTGACTCGGCAAATTCACCCCTCCACTTT. The rearrangement uses TRBV6-8 and TRBJ1-6; D remains unclear. The germline gives CDR1 MNHGY, CDR2 SAAAGT. CDR3 length: 13 amino acids.